Presented here are 31 T cell receptor beta chains from one specimen sequenced in a study of blood T cell repertoires in COVID-19. Sequencing used immunoSEQ multiplex PCR; TCRdb keeps in-frame clones, though not all of them. This sample has roughly 670,000 clones, with 90% found just once. Sequencing was done on a sample of peripheral blood. The receptors stem from a woman aged 18-30 years with acute or convalescent COVID-19.

The V call is TRBV2, the J call TRBJ2-1; 8 positions match TRBD2. V was pared by 3 bases and J by 6 bases, with 10 bases of the junction left unmatched. The CDR3 contains 16 residues. Germline lookup yields CDR1 SNHLY and CDR2 FYNNEI. CDR3 loop: CASSEAGGPLGNEQFF. DNA for the CDR3: TGTGCCAGCAGTGAGGCGGGGGGACCCCTCGGCAATGAGCAGTTCTTC.

The V call is TRBV6-1, the J call TRBJ1-1; D is undetermined. The CDR3 runs to 14 residues. Germline CDR1 MNHNS, CDR2 SASEGT. V lost 3 bases to trimming and J lost 0 bases, with 8 bases between them. This chain's CDR3 is CASSESVLNTEAFF. The DNA of the CDR3 is TGTGCCAGCAGTGAGTCAGTACTGAACACTGAAGCTTTCTTT.

This rearrangement joins TRBV5-1 to TRBJ2-5; TRBD1 aligns across 9 bases. CDR3 size: 16 residues. Unmatched junction bases numbered 9, after V lost 4 bases and J lost 2 bases. Germline values: CDR1 SGHRS, CDR2 YFSETQ. CDR3 coding DNA: TGCGCCAGCAGCCTCCCGGACAGGGGAGGGCAAGAGACCCAGTACTTC. Translated, it gives CASSLPDRGGQETQYF.

The gene calls are TRBV5-1 and TRBJ2-1; 13 positions agree with TRBD2. Germline CDR1 and CDR2: SGHRS and YFSETQ. This CDR3 contains 17 residues. Germline trimming cut 3 bases from V and 8 bases from J; bases unmatched to any gene: 11. CDR3 amino acids: CASSSPPTSGGGHEQFF. The CDR3 DNA sequence: TGCGCCAGCAGCTCCCCACCTACTAGCGGGGGGGGACATGAGCAGTTCTTC.

Here the CDR3 DNA reads TGTGCCAGTAGAGATAAGACAGGAACTAATGAAAAACTGTTTTTT. Its translation is CASRDKTGTNEKLFF. The V gene is TRBV19, the J gene TRBJ1-4; D is perhaps TRBD1 (6 bases). The CDR3 extends over 15 amino acids. The V end was cut by 6 bases, the J end by 1 base, with 12 bases between. CDR1 and CDR2 (germline): LNHDA, SQIVND (reference sequence).

The chain recombines TRBV10-3 with TRBJ1-1; D perhaps matches TRBD1 (5 bases). Germline V gene data show CDR1 as ENHRY and CDR2 as SYGVKD. The CDR3 runs to 13 residues. With 6 bases removed from V and 5 bases from J, the gap between germline ends came to 13 bases. This chain's CDR3 is CAIRPGGETEAFF. The CDR3 DNA reads TGTGCCATCAGGCCCGGGGGAGAAACTGAAGCTTTCTTT.

Worth noting for this clone: Other DNA sequences in the sample encode the same CDR3. The genes are TRBV12-3 or TRBV12-4 and TRBJ1-1; D is uncertain. Trimming left V 3 bases short and J 4 bases short, with 6 bases between. The CDR3 loop spans 12 amino acids. This chain's CDR3 is CASSFRSTEAFF. The CDR3 DNA is TGTGCCAGCAGTTTTCGGAGCACTGAAGCTTTCTTT.

The chain carries TRBV4-1 and TRBJ2-3, with D maybe TRBD1 (5 bases). Germline lookup yields CDR1 MGHRA and CDR2 YSYEKL. Trimming shortened V by 0 bases and J by 0 bases, and 7 bases separated the two germline ends. The CDR3 consists of 15 residues. The CDR3 spells CASSQDDSSTDTQYF. CDR3 bases: TGCGCCAGCAGCCAAGATGACAGCAGCACAGATACGCAGTATTTT.

This rearrangement joins TRBV5-4 to TRBJ2-7; 8 bases line up with TRBD1. The CDR3 loop spans 14 amino acids. Germline V lookup: CDR1 SGHNT, CDR2 YYREEE (reference sequence). Trimming took 4 bases from V and 2 from J; bases not matched to a gene: 5. CDR3 amino acids: CASSRDRRTYEQYF. The CDR3, as DNA: TGTGCCAGCAGCCGGGACAGGCGGACCTACGAGCAGTACTTC.

This chain links TRBV2 with TRBJ1-6; D gene unclear. From germline, CDR1 is SNHLY and CDR2 FYNNEI. V lost 6 bases to trimming and J lost 9 bases, with 18 bases between them. The CDR3 spans 15 residues. CDR3 loop: CASRGGRHPTSPLHF. The DNA of the CDR3 is TGTGCCAGCAGGGGAGGTCGACACCCTACTTCACCCCTCCACTTT.

This chain uses TRBV28 with TRBJ1-5; D unresolved. CDR3 size: 13 residues. Germline V gene sequence: CDR1 MDHEN, CDR2 SYDVKM. Trimming removed 6 bases at V and 0 bases at J, with 6 bases between. The CDR3 bases are TGTGCCAGCAGAATCAGTAGCAATCAGCCCCAGCATTTT. Translation gives CASRISSNQPQHF.

Here the CDR3 reads CASSQDSIGGRGLGYTF. CDR3 DNA sequence: TGCGCCAGCAGCCAAGATAGCATCGGGGGAAGGGGATTGGGCTACACCTTC. The V gene is TRBV4-1, the J gene TRBJ1-2, with a tentative D call TRBD1 (5 bases). V lost 0 bases, J lost 8 bases, and 22 bases lay in between. This CDR3 has 17 residues. Germline CDR1 MGHRA, CDR2 YSYEKL.

This clone was recorded once. The same CDR3 can be traced to other DNA sequences in this sample. The genes are TRBV11-2 and TRBJ1-1; D remains unclear. This CDR3 spans 13 amino acids. Germline loops: CDR1 SGHAT, CDR2 FQNNGV. The germline V and J ends were trimmed by 3 bases and 4 bases, with 9 bases remaining between them. The CDR3 protein is CASSFWGGTEAFF. The CDR3 bases are TGTGCCAGCAGCTTTTGGGGAGGCACTGAAGCTTTCTTT.

V and J are TRBV3-1 (or the pseudogene TRBV3-2) and TRBJ1-1, with D hard to call. The CDR3 totals 15 residues. Trimming pared 0 bases from V and 1 base from J, leaving 9 bases between. CDR1 is LGHDT and CDR2 is YNNKEL in the germline V gene (reference sequence). CDR3 sequence (DNA): TGTGCCAGCAGCCAAGAGGTTGCGGGGAACACTGAAGCTTTCTTT. This encodes CASSQEVAGNTEAFF.

The CDR3 here is CASSLGTGRAYEQYF. Here the CDR3 DNA reads TGTGCCAGCAGCCTCGGGACAGGGCGGGCCTACGAGCAGTACTTC. The J gene is TRBJ2-7, the V gene TRBV3-1 (or the pseudogene TRBV3-2); TRBD1 matches 9 bases. V was pared by 4 bases and J by 2 bases, with 6 bases of the junction left unmatched. Germline CDR1 and CDR2: LGHDT and YNNKEL (reference sequence). The CDR3 sequence is 15 residues long.

V is TRBV6-2 or TRBV6-3 and J is TRBJ2-3, with TRBD2 as a possible D gene (6 bases). V was pared by 2 bases and J by 3 bases, with 9 bases between. CDR1 and CDR2 from the germline V gene are MNHEY and SVGEGT. The CDR3 length is 14 residues. CDR3 bases: TGTGCCAGCAGTTACGTAGCGGATACAGATACGCAGTATTTT. It is translated as CASSYVADTDTQYF.

The chain recombines TRBV14 with TRBJ1-2; D is ambiguous. The CDR3 totals 14 residues. Germline CDR1 is SGHDN and CDR2 is FVKESK. The ends were cut back, 0 bases at V and 3 bases at J, with 8 bases in the middle. The CDR3 nucleotides are TGTGCCAGCAGCCAAGAGGCGGGTTACTATGGCTACACCTTC. Translated, it gives CASSQEAGYYGYTF.

The chain's CDR3 is CASVPGQRNTGELFF. The DNA for the CDR3 is TGTGCCAGCGTACCGGGACAGAGGAACACCGGGGAGCTGTTTTTT. V is TRBV19 and J is TRBJ2-2; 7 nucleotides agree with TRBD1. The CDR3 has 15 amino acids. The J segment lost 1 base and the V segment lost 9 bases, leaving 8 bases of the junction unmatched. Germline loops: CDR1 LNHDA, CDR2 SQIVND (reference sequence).

This chain connects TRBV19 to TRBJ1-1, with D unclear. In germline, CDR1 is LNHDA, CDR2 SQIVND (reference sequence). Trimming took off 6 bases at V and 6 bases at J, with 8 bases between the two ends. There are 11 residues in the CDR3. The CDR3 nucleotides read TGTGCCAGTAGGACCCAGGCTGAAGCTTTCTTT. It translates to CASRTQAEAFF.

This sequence joins TRBV3-1 (or the pseudogene TRBV3-2) and TRBJ2-2, with D unresolved. Looked up from germline, CDR1 is LGHDT and CDR2 is YNNKEL (reference sequence). Trimming removed 4 bases at V and 6 bases at J, with 18 bases between. This CDR3 has 16 amino acids. The CDR3 here is CASSPSSSYSAGELFF. CDR3 DNA sequence: TGTGCCAGCAGCCCGTCTTCCTCCTACAGTGCCGGGGAGCTGTTTTTT.

In its sample, this clone was seen a few times. The V and J genes are TRBV19 and TRBJ1-5; tentatively, D is TRBD1 (6 bases). In germline, CDR1 is LNHDA, CDR2 SQIVND (reference sequence). Trimming took 3 bases from V and 7 from J, leaving 16 bases between them. The CDR3 is made up of 15 amino acids. The CDR3 region has the DNA TGTGCCAGTAGTATTGGTACAGGGATAGGACAGCCCCAGCATTTT. Translating gives CASSIGTGIGQPQHF.

J is TRBJ2-4 and V is TRBV25-1; 8 bases fit TRBD2. CDR1 MGHDK and CDR2 SYGVNS come from the germline V gene. J was trimmed by 5 bases and V by 4 bases; bases with no gene match: 4. The CDR3 length is 14 residues. The CDR3 here is CASSAGGRENIQYF. CDR3 sequence (DNA): TGTGCCAGCAGTGCGGGGGGGCGGGAAAACATTCAGTACTTC.

The chain is built from TRBV6-5 and TRBJ2-1, with 8 bases that match TRBD1. With V trimmed by 4 bases and J by 7 bases, 9 bases remained unmatched. The CDR3 sequence is 15 residues long. Germline CDR1 and CDR2: MNHEY and SVGAGI. Here the CDR3 DNA reads TGTGCCAGCAGTTTCCGACAGGGGCAATTGAATGAGCAGTTCTTC. It translates to CASSFRQGQLNEQFF.

The chain joins TRBV30 to TRBJ2-1, with a possible D match to TRBD2 (6 bases). Germline V CDR1 and CDR2: GTSNPN, SVGIG (reference sequence). The CDR3 is 15 amino acids. The V end lost 4 bases, the J end lost 0 bases, and 13 bases lay between the germline ends. CDR3 nucleotide sequence: TGTGCCTGGATTTACGGGGGAAGCTCCTACAATGAGCAGTTCTTC. It encodes CAWIYGGSSYNEQFF.

V usage is TRBV30 and J usage is TRBJ1-2; no definite D call. The V end was cut by 5 bases, the J end by 8 bases, with 21 bases between. CDR1 and CDR2 (germline): GTSNPN, SVGIG (reference sequence). CDR3 length: 14 amino acids. The chain's CDR3 is CAWSQVATSGGYTF. The CDR3 coding sequence is TGTGCCTGGTCCCAGGTTGCCACATCGGGGGGCTACACCTTC.

The chain is built from TRBV24-1 and TRBJ1-2, with 12 bases that match TRBD1. This CDR3 region has 16 residues. Germline V gives CDR1 KGHDR, CDR2 SFDVKD. V was pared by 3 bases and J by 7 bases, with 8 bases of the junction left unmatched. This chain's CDR3 is CATSDAGQGAVRGYTF. The CDR3 DNA is TGTGCCACCAGTGATGCGGGACAGGGGGCAGTACGTGGCTACACCTTC.

This rearrangement joins TRBV7-3 to TRBJ2-7; 8 nucleotides line up with TRBD2. The ends lost 3 bases at V and 2 bases at J; junction bases unmatched: 6. This CDR3 comprises 15 residues. Per the germline V gene, CDR1 is SGHTA and CDR2 is FQGTGA. The CDR3 DNA follows: TGTGCCAGCAGCTTCGGAGCGGGGGCTCCCTACGAGCAGTACTTC. Its protein is CASSFGAGAPYEQYF.

The V and J genes are TRBV7-9 and TRBJ2-7; tentatively, D is TRBD2 (5 bases). The germline CDR1 and CDR2 sequences are SEHNR and FQNEAQ (reference sequence). Trimming left V 8 bases short and J 4 bases short, with 12 bases between. The CDR3 sequence is 12 residues long. CDR3 DNA sequence: TGTGCCAGCGGCGGAGGCGATTACGAGCAGTACTTC. It specifies CASGGGDYEQYF. Supplemented by reference TRBV7-9 and TRBJ2-7, the full variable domain reads DTGVSQNPRHKITKRGQNVTFRCDPISEHNRLYWYRQTLGQGPEFLTYFQNEAQLEKSRLLSDRFSAERPKGSFSTLEIQRTEQGDSAMYLCASGGGDYEQYFGPGTRLTVT.

The gene calls are TRBV7-9 and TRBJ1-2, with TRBD1 matching 7 bases. Germline V gives CDR1 SEHNR, CDR2 FQNEAQ (reference sequence). V shed 10 bases, J shed 5 bases, and the junction held 7 bases outside the gene matches. The length of the CDR3 is 12 residues. CDR3 nucleotides: TGTGCCATCCGGGACAGACTTTATGGCTACACCTTC. It is translated as CAIRDRLYGYTF.

This chain links TRBV7-2 with TRBJ1-2; D is possibly TRBD1 (6 bases). CDR1 and CDR2 (germline): SGHTA, FQGNSA. The CDR3 loop spans 13 amino acids. With 5 bases removed from V and 4 bases from J, the gap between germline ends came to 11 bases. The CDR3 is CASSRPGVYGYTF. For the CDR3, the DNA is TGTGCCAGCAGCCGCCCAGGGGTCTATGGCTACACCTTC.

V gene TRBV24-1 combines with J gene TRBJ1-2, with unresolved D. CDR1 is KGHDR, CDR2 SFDVKD, per germline. CDR3 length equals 13 residues. Trimming pared 3 bases from V and 7 bases from J, leaving 11 bases between. The CDR3 DNA reads as TGTGCCACCAGTGATCGGGGAATTTCTGGCTACACCTTC. Translating it yields CATSDRGISGYTF.